Here is one TCR beta chain with its context. The sample belongs to a study of blood T cell repertoires in COVID-19. As for the study in general: The United States, Italy and Spain provided the acute and convalescent COVID-19 samples.

Germline V gene sequence: CDR1 MDHEN, CDR2 SYDVKM. V dropped 6 bases and J dropped 2 bases, with 19 bases sitting between them. The CDR3 totals 16 residues. Source study methods: Nucleated cell counts were estimated from reference gene primer amplification. Assay: immunoSEQ multiplex PCR; the TCRdb copy retains only in-frame clones and omits some. D and trimming were read from the DNA, whereas the V and J calls and clone size are those reported in that table. The profile shows tens of thousands of clones, approximately 74% of them singletons. The sequenced material came from peripheral blood. The chain links TRBV28 to TRBJ1-1; the D is unclear. The TCR originated in a human donor with acute or convalescent COVID-19. The donor label of this sample is uncertain. CDR3 DNA: TGTGCCAGCAGCCAGAACGGAGGGCAGGTAAACACTGAAGCTTTCTTT. Translated: CASSQNGGQVNTEAFF.